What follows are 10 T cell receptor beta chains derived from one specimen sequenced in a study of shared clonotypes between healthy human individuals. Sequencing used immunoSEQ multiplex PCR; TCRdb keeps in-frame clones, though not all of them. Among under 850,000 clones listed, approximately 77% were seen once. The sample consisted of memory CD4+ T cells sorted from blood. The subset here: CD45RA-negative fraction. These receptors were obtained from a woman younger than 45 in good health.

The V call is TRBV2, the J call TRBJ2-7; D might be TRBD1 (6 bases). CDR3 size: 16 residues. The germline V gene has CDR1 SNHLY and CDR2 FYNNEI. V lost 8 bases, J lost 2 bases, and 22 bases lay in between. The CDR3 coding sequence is TGTGCCAGCGAAGGGGGAAGTCTTGGTAACGCCTACGAGCAGTACTTC. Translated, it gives CASEGGSLGNAYEQYF.

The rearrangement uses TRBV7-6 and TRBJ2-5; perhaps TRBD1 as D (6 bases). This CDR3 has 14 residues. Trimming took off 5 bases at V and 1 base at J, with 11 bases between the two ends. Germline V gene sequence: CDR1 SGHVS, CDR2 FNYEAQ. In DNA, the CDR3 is TGTGCCAGCAGCAAAGGGACAAGCCAAGAGACCCAGTACTTC. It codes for CASSKGTSQETQYF.

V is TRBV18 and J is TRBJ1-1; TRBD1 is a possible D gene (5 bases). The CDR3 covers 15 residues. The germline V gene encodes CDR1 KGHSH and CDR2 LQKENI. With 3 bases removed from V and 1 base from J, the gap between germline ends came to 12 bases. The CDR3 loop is CASSPLGGSNTEAFF. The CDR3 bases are TGTGCCAGCTCACCCCTCGGGGGGTCGAACACTGAAGCTTTCTTT.

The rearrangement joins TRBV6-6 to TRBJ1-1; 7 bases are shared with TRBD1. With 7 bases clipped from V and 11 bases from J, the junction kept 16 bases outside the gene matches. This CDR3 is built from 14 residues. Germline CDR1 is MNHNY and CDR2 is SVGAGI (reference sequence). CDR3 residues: CASTPVGDSLAAFF. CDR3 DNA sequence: TGTGCCAGCACCCCTGTGGGGGACAGCTTAGCGGCTTTCTTT.

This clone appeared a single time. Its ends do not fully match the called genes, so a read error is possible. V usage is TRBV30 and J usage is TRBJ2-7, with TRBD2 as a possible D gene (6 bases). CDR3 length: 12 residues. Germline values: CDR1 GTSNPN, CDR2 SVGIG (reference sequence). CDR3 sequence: CAWSWGDQAFLF. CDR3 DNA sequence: TGTGCCTGGAGTTGGGGGGACCAAGCCTTCTTATTC.

The DNA for the CDR3 is TGTGCCACCCGGGACTTGAGGGGCACTGAAGCTTTCTTT. The encoded protein is CATRDLRGTEAFF. This chain uses TRBV19 with TRBJ1-1, with D tentatively TRBD1 (5 bases). V was clipped by 10 bases and J by 4 bases, with 16 bases between them. The CDR3 totals 13 residues. The germline CDR1 and CDR2 sequences are LNHDA and SQIVND (reference sequence).

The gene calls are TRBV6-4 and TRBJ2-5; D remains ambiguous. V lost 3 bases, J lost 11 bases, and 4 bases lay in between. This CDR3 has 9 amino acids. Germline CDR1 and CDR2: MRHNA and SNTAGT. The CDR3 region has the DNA TGTGCCAGCAGTGAAGGGCAGTACTTC. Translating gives CASSEGQYF.

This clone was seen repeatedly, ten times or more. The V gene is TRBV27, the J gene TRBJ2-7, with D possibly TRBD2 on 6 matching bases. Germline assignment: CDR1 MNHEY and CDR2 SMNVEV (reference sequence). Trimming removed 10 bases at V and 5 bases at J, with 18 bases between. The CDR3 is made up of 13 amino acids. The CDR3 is CATRTGRRDEQYF. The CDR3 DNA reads TGTGCCACCCGGACGGGTAGGAGGGACGAGCAGTACTTC.

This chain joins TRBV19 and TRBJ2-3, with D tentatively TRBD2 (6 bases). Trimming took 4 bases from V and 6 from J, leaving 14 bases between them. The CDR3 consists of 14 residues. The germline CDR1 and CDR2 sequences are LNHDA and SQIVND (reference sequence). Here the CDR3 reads CASSRDGSPDTQYF. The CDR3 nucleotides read TGTGCCAGTAGTAGGGACGGGAGCCCGGATACGCAGTATTTT.

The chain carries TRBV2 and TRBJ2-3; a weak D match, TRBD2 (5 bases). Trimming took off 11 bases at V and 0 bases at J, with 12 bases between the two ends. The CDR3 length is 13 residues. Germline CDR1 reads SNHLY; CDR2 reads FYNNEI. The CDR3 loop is CARQQRSTDTQYF. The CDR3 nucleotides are TGTGCCCGCCAGCAGCGGAGCACAGATACGCAGTATTTT.